These T cell receptor beta chains were read from a single sample in a study of CD8+ T cells in alopecia areata. Here immunoSEQ multiplex PCR was the method, and the copy in TCRdb shows in-frame clones only, minus some. Of roughly 150,000 clones in the sample, about 53% were seen once. The specimen comprised CD8+ T cells sorted from blood, sampled at week 0. These receptors were obtained from a human donor with alopecia areata. The conserved cysteine and the conserved F or W are not part of the CDR3 here. Fields, in order: J gene, V gene, CDR3 length, CDR3 protein.

j_call: TRBJ2-3
v_call: TRBV15
cdr3_length: 15
cdr3_aa: ATSTLTGTTSTDTQY

j_call: TRBJ2-1
v_call: TRBV29-1
cdr3_length: 8
cdr3_aa: SVEDNEQF

j_call: TRBJ2-2
v_call: TRBV6-5
cdr3_length: 11
cdr3_aa: ASSYGLAGELF

j_call: TRBJ2-6
v_call: TRBV6-5
cdr3_length: 13
cdr3_aa: ASRRTVTGANVLT

j_call: TRBJ2-7
v_call: TRBV28
cdr3_length: 12
cdr3_aa: ASSLTGSRYEQY

j_call: TRBJ2-5
v_call: TRBV5-1
cdr3_length: 13
cdr3_aa: ASSGTGQGAETQY

j_call: TRBJ1-2
v_call: TRBV29-1
cdr3_length: 11
cdr3_aa: SVEVTPNYGYT

j_call: TRBJ1-2
v_call: TRBV6-1
cdr3_length: 13
cdr3_aa: ASSERTTLMDGYT

j_call: TRBJ2-5
v_call: TRBV6-5
cdr3_length: 14
cdr3_aa: ASSYYSTAGEETQY

j_call: TRBJ2-5
v_call: TRBV10-3
cdr3_length: 12
cdr3_aa: AISELGTQETQY

j_call: TRBJ2-5
v_call: TRBV4-3
cdr3_length: 13
cdr3_aa: ASSQTFAGQETQY

j_call: TRBJ2-1
v_call: TRBV28
cdr3_length: 12
cdr3_aa: ASSFLTPYNEQF

j_call: TRBJ2-7
v_call: TRBV11-2
cdr3_length: 11
cdr3_aa: ASTPGGNYEQY

j_call: TRBJ1-1
v_call: TRBV5-6
cdr3_length: 10
cdr3_aa: ASRMGTTEAF

j_call: TRBJ2-7
v_call: TRBV10-3
cdr3_length: 13
cdr3_aa: AIGLSGGSSYEQY

j_call: TRBJ2-2
v_call: TRBV30
cdr3_length: 12
cdr3_aa: AWSPTSGAGELF

j_call: TRBJ2-1
v_call: TRBV19
cdr3_length: 12
cdr3_aa: ASSIPSGGNEQF

j_call: TRBJ2-3
v_call: TRBV7-9
cdr3_length: 12
cdr3_aa: ATPGTSGADTQY

j_call: TRBJ2-3
v_call: TRBV10-2
cdr3_length: 13
cdr3_aa: ASSGLAGPTDTQY

j_call: TRBJ1-1
v_call: TRBV5-1
cdr3_length: 11
cdr3_aa: ASSPSDTAEAF

j_call: TRBJ2-3
v_call: TRBV27
cdr3_length: 10
cdr3_aa: ASSGDLDTQY

j_call: TRBJ1-1
v_call: TRBV19
cdr3_length: 12
cdr3_aa: ASCRTDMNTEAF

j_call: TRBJ1-5
v_call: TRBV7-9
cdr3_length: 11
cdr3_aa: ASSFDNREPQH

j_call: TRBJ1-2
v_call: TRBV29-1
cdr3_length: 11
cdr3_aa: SLWTGEGPGYT

j_call: TRBJ1-1
v_call: TRBV6-1
cdr3_length: 10
cdr3_aa: ASSGQGPEAF

j_call: TRBJ2-3
v_call: TRBV30
cdr3_length: 14
cdr3_aa: AWSVLQVGATDTQY

j_call: TRBJ2-7
v_call: TRBV29-1
cdr3_length: 14
cdr3_aa: SVEYGLAGDLYEQY

j_call: TRBJ2-2
v_call: TRBV5-4
cdr3_length: 13
cdr3_aa: ASSLLASNTGELF

j_call: TRBJ1-5
v_call: TRBV27
cdr3_length: 11
cdr3_aa: ASSLGGDQPQH

j_call: TRBJ2-7
v_call: TRBV7-9
cdr3_length: 14
cdr3_aa: ASSSGLAGGPDEQY

j_call: TRBJ1-5
v_call: TRBV7-9
cdr3_length: 13
cdr3_aa: ASSPSGQGNQPQH

j_call: TRBJ1-2
v_call: TRBV19
cdr3_length: 9
cdr3_aa: ASTSSYGYT

j_call: TRBJ2-1
v_call: TRBV5-1
cdr3_length: 11
cdr3_aa: ASSFSGRDEQF

j_call: TRBJ1-5
v_call: TRBV4-3
cdr3_length: 13
cdr3_aa: ASSQDRAGNGPQH

j_call: TRBJ2-3
v_call: TRBV27
cdr3_length: 13
cdr3_aa: ASNLLSGRTDTQY

j_call: TRBJ2-7
v_call: TRBV9
cdr3_length: 12
cdr3_aa: ASSRGSDSYEQY

j_call: TRBJ2-5
v_call: TRBV6-5
cdr3_length: 12
cdr3_aa: ASSRINGRETQY